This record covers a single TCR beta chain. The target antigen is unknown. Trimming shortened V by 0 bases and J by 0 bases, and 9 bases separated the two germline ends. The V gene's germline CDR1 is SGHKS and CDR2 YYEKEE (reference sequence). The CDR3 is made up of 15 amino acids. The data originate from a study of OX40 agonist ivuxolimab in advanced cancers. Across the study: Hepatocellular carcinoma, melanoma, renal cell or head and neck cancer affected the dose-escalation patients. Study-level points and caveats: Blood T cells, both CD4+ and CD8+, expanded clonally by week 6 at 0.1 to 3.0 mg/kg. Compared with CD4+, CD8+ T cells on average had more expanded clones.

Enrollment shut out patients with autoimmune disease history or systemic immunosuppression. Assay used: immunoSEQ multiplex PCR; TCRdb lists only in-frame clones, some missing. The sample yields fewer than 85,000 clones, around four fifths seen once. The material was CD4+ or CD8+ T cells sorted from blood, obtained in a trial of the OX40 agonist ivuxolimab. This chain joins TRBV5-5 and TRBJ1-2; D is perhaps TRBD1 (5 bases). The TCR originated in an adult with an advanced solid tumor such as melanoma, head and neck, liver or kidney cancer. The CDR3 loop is CASSLGRDSNYGYTF. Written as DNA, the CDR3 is TGTGCCAGCAGCTTGGGAAGGGACTCTAACTATGGCTACACCTTC.